This T cell receptor (beta chain) was found in a study of blood T cell repertoires in COVID-19. Sequenced by immunoSEQ multiplex PCR; TCRdb stores in-frame clones only, minus some. Of approximately 120,000 clones listed, roughly 71% were seen once; the top ten hold 20%. Trimming shortened V by 1 base and J by 0 bases, and 23 bases separated the two germline ends. Germline lookup yields CDR1 SNHLY and CDR2 FYNNEI. The CDR3 extends over 20 amino acids. The sequence came from a man older than 75 with acute or convalescent COVID-19. Sequenced: peripheral blood. The chain links TRBV2 to TRBJ2-3; D possibly corresponds to TRBD2 (7 bases). The CDR3 here is CASSEGEGGRFYTSTDTQYF. CDR3 nucleotides: TGTGCCAGCAGTGAAGGTGAGGGGGGGCGGTTTTACACTAGCACAGATACGCAGTATTTT.